A selection of T cell receptor beta chains follows, all from one sample in a study of T cell responses to AZD1222 COVID-19 vaccine. TCRdb keeps only in-frame clones here, not all; method: immunoSEQ multiplex PCR. The sample lists about 85,000 clones, roughly nine tenths occurring once. This specimen consisted of peripheral blood, obtained on day 0 of AZD1222 vaccination. These receptors were taken from an adult in good health. The CDR3 runs from the conserved cysteine through the conserved F or W. A D gene is named only where the DNA matches it firmly. Part of the rows lack a size; the others show once, few, many or a class for expanded clones.

d_gene	v_gene	j_gene	abundance	CDR3nt	CDR3aa
TRBD1	TRBV18	TRBJ1-1	.	TGTGCCAGCACGGTGGACAGGACGCGAATGAACACTGAAGCTTTCTTT	CASTVDRTRMNTEAFF
.	TRBV19	TRBJ1-6	once	TGTGCCAGTAGTATAGCCCGGAATAATTCACCCCTCCACTTT	CASSIARNNSPLHF
.	TRBV15	TRBJ2-1	.	TGTGCCACCAGCAGAGTATTGGGGGGCTCTGAGCAGTTCTTC	CATSRVLGGSEQFF
TRBD1	TRBV3-1/TRBV3-2	TRBJ1-5	.	TGTGCCAGCAGCTCGGGACAGCTCAATCAGCCCCAGCATTTT	CASSSGQLNQPQHF
TRBD2	TRBV11-3	TRBJ2-3	.	TGTGCCAGCAGCTCCGGGACTAGCGGGAGGAGCACAGATACGCAGTATTTT	CASSSGTSGRSTDTQYF
.	TRBV19	TRBJ1-3	many	TGTGCCAGTAGTACGCAGACAGGAACCTCTGGAAACACCATATATTTT	CASSTQTGTSGNTIYF
.	TRBV13	TRBJ1-3	.	TGTGCCAGCAGCTTAGTCGGCGGGCCTGGAAACACCATATATTTT	CASSLVGGPGNTIYF
.	TRBV6-5	TRBJ1-4	.	TGTGCCAGCAGCCAGTTGGAAACTAATGAAAAACTGTTTTTT	CASSQLETNEKLFF
TRBD2	TRBV7-2	TRBJ2-1	.	TGTGCCAGCAGCCCTCAACAGCGGGAGAAAGCTTCCTACAATGAGCAGTTCTTC	CASSPQQREKASYNEQFF
.	TRBV19	TRBJ1-5	.	TGTGCCAGTAGTATAGACGGAAACAATCAGCCCCAGCATTTT	CASSIDGNNQPQHF
.	TRBV6-5	TRBJ2-7	.	TGTGCCAGCAGTTACTCCGGCGGCAGGGGAGACTACGAGCAGTACTTC	CASSYSGGRGDYEQYF
.	TRBV18	TRBJ2-1	few	TGTGCCAGCTCTCTTATACTCTACAATGAGCAGTTCTTC	CASSLILYNEQFF
TRBD1	TRBV6-2/TRBV6-3	TRBJ1-5	.	TGTGCCAGCAGTCCCAATACAGGGGCAGGTCAGCCCCAGCATTTT	CASSPNTGAGQPQHF
.	TRBV19	TRBJ2-4	.	TGTGCCAGTAGTATCGGCGGGGTAAACATTCAGTACTTC	CASSIGGVNIQYF
.	TRBV6-5	TRBJ1-1	.	TGTGCCAGCAGTCGCTCGACAGGAAACACTGAAGCTTTCTTT	CASSRSTGNTEAFF
.	TRBV29-1	TRBJ1-1	once	TGCAGCGTTGAAGTACCGGGGAGGCACACTGAAGCTTTCTTT	CSVEVPGRHTEAFF
.	TRBV28	TRBJ2-6	.	TGTGCCAGCGGAACCTCTGGGGCCAACGTCCTGACTTTC	CASGTSGANVLTF
.	TRBV28	TRBJ2-7	.	TGTGCCAGCAGTTCCCCAGGATCCTCATACGAGCAGTACTTC	CASSSPGSSYEQYF
TRBD2	TRBV3-1/TRBV3-2	TRBJ2-5	.	TGTGCCAGCAGCCTGGGGACTAGCGGGGTCGAGACCCAGTACTTC	CASSLGTSGVETQYF
.	TRBV18	TRBJ2-7	.	TGTGCCAGCTCACCACGGGGCGCCCGTTCTCACGAGCAGTACTTC	CASSPRGARSHEQYF
TRBD1	TRBV19	TRBJ1-5	.	TGTGCCAGTAGTTTACTACAGGGGGCAGGACAGCCCCAGCATTTT	CASSLLQGAGQPQHF
.	TRBV9	TRBJ2-2	.	TGTGCCAGCGCTCGCGAGTTCGGGGAGCTGTTTTTT	CASAREFGELFF
.	TRBV30	TRBJ2-5	once	TGTGCCTGGAGGGTGGCAGGTAGCATGCAGACCCAGTACTTC	CAWRVAGSMQTQYF
TRBD2	TRBV7-2	TRBJ2-5	.	TGTGCCAGCAGCTTAGGCCGGGAGCGGGGTTGGTACCAAGAGACCCAGTACTTC	CASSLGRERGWYQETQYF
TRBD1	TRBV19	TRBJ1-2	.	TGTGCCAGTAGAACCAGACAGGGATCCGGCTCGGCTGGCTACACCTTC	CASRTRQGSGSAGYTF
.	TRBV7-3	TRBJ2-6	few	TGTGCCAGCAGCTTTACGGGTTCCTCTGGGGCCAACGTCCTGACTTTC	CASSFTGSSGANVLTF
.	TRBV3-1/TRBV3-2	TRBJ1-3	.	TGTGCCAGCAGCCAAGATTATGGAAACACCATATATTTT	CASSQDYGNTIYF
.	TRBV28	TRBJ1-2	.	TGTGCCAGCACCAATGAGGGCCTAGCTAACTATGGCTACACCTTC	CASTNEGLANYGYTF
TRBD1	TRBV6-5	TRBJ1-5	once	TGTGCCAGCAGTTCCTCCGGGACAGCTAATCAGCCCCAGCATTTT	CASSSSGTANQPQHF
.	TRBV3-1/TRBV3-2	TRBJ1-5	.	TGTGCCAGCAGCCAAGGGGGGGATCAGCCCCAGCATTTT	CASSQGGDQPQHF
.	TRBV27	TRBJ2-2	.	TGTGCCAGCAGGGGAAGGGGGACCGGGGAGCTGTTTTTT	CASRGRGTGELFF
.	TRBV19	TRBJ1-5	.	TGTGCCAGTAGACAGGGTGGGGGCAATCAGCCCCAGCATTTT	CASRQGGGNQPQHF
TRBD1	TRBV28	TRBJ1-2	.	TGTGCCAGCAGTTTATCCACAGGGGGCGGCTATGGCTACACCTTC	CASSLSTGGGYGYTF
.	TRBV27	TRBJ1-6	.	TGTGCCAGCAGTTACCAGGGGCTGCCTAATTCACCCCTCCACTTT	CASSYQGLPNSPLHF
.	TRBV24-1	TRBJ2-3	.	TGTGCCACCAGAAGCGCTAGCACAGATACGCAGTATTTT	CATRSASTDTQYF
TRBD1	TRBV6-5	TRBJ1-1	.	TGTGCCAGCACAAGACAGGGGGGAAACACTGAAGCTTTCTTT	CASTRQGGNTEAFF
.	TRBV27	TRBJ2-1	.	TGTGCCAGCAGCTGGGGCTGGAATGAGCAGTTCTTC	CASSWGWNEQFF
TRBD1	TRBV24-1	TRBJ2-3	.	TGTGCCACCAGTGACTCTATCCGGGACAGGGGTACAGATACGCAGTATTTT	CATSDSIRDRGTDTQYF
.	TRBV9	TRBJ2-1	.	TGTGCCAGCAGCGTAGGTACTAGCCCCCTCTACAATGAGCAGTTCTTC	CASSVGTSPLYNEQFF
.	TRBV28	TRBJ2-7	once	TGTGCCAGCAGTTTACCGGCGTGGCAGCCGACCCCAGTTGGGTCCTACGAGCAGTACTTC	CASSLPAWQPTPVGSYEQYF
.	TRBV16	TRBJ1-2	.	TGTGCCAGCAGCCAATGGTCGGGTAACTATGGCTACACCTTC	CASSQWSGNYGYTF
.	TRBV15	TRBJ1-2	.	TGTGCCACCAGCAGAGTGGGGGGCAACTATGGCTACACCTTC	CATSRVGGNYGYTF
TRBD2	TRBV25-1	TRBJ2-1	.	TGTGCCAGCATCGACTCCGGGACTAGCGGGGGAAATGAGCAGTTCTTC	CASIDSGTSGGNEQFF
TRBD1	TRBV6-5	TRBJ2-3	once	TGTGCCAGCAGAATCTCGACAGGGTTCCCAGATACGCAGTATTTT	CASRISTGFPDTQYF
.	TRBV6-5	TRBJ1-6	many	TGTGCCAGCAGTTACTCGGATGCAGGGGCGAATTCACCCCTCCACTTT	CASSYSDAGANSPLHF
TRBD1	TRBV4-1	TRBJ1-1	.	TGCGCCAGCAGCAGACAGGGCGACACTGAAGCTTTCTTT	CASSRQGDTEAFF
.	TRBV28	TRBJ2-6	once	TGTGCCAGCCTCGGTTGGGCGTCTGGGGCCAACGTCCTGACTTTC	CASLGWASGANVLTF
.	TRBV11-2	TRBJ1-5	.	TGTGCCAGCAGCTCCACAGGGTACGTGAGTCAGCCCCAGCATTTT	CASSSTGYVSQPQHF
TRBD1	TRBV4-2	TRBJ2-5	few	TGTGCCAGCAGCCAAGTCCCGGGACAGGGCCAAGAGACCCAGTACTTC	CASSQVPGQGQETQYF
.	TRBV24-1	TRBJ2-5	once	TGTGCCACCAGTGATGGACACCCCAGAGAGACCCAGTACTTC	CATSDGHPRETQYF
TRBD1	TRBV5-1	TRBJ2-2	.	TGCGCCAGCAACCAACAGGGGGCCGGGGAGCTGTTTTTT	CASNQQGAGELFF
.	TRBV27	TRBJ1-2	.	TGTGCCAGCAGTTCGGGGGGGATAGCTAACTATGGCTACACCTTC	CASSSGGIANYGYTF
TRBD1	TRBV5-4	TRBJ2-3	once	TGTGCCAGCAGCTTGGTTCAGGGGGCGGATACGCAGTATTTT	CASSLVQGADTQYF
.	TRBV6-1	TRBJ1-2	.	TGTGCCAGCAGTGAAAGTATTGGGTTCCAATATGGCTACACCTTC	CASSESIGFQYGYTF
.	TRBV6-5	TRBJ2-5	.	TGTGCCAGCAACTTGAGACAGCAAGAGACCCAGTACTTC	CASNLRQQETQYF
TRBD1	TRBV18	TRBJ1-6	few	TGTGCCAGCTCACCGACTCCGGGACAGGGGGCGAATTCACCCCTCCACTTT	CASSPTPGQGANSPLHF
TRBD1	TRBV27	TRBJ1-2	.	TGTGCCAGCAGTTTATCGTGGACAGGGGGTTATGGCTACACCTTC	CASSLSWTGGYGYTF
.	TRBV20-1	TRBJ1-5	.	TGCAGTGCTAGTGGAGGGACACAGCCCCAGCATTTT	CSASGGTQPQHF
.	TRBV18	TRBJ2-7	.	TGTGCCAGCTCACCGGAGAGGATTGTTGAGCAGTACTTC	CASSPERIVEQYF